Listed below are T cell receptor beta chains from one sample, sequenced in a study of blood T cells in healthy people across ages. TCRdb re-derived calls from the 5' RACE reads in MiXCR, one entry per CDR3 protein. The sample lists under 850,000 distinct CDR3 sequences, under 40% occurring once. The sample consisted of blood. These receptors came from a man aged 18 to 30 in good health. CDR3s include the opening cysteine and the closing phenylalanine or tryptophan. Each record gives: J gene, D gene, V gene, clone size, CDR3 protein, CDR3 DNA. The D gene is left open where the match is weak. Size tells how often a clone was seen (once, few, many) or the class of an expanded clone, and some rows leave it out.

J: TRBJ2-7; D: -; V: TRBV7-9; size: -; CDR3: CASSFGGLNSPYEQYF; DNA: TGTGCCAGCAGCTTCGGCGGTCTTAATTCGCCCTACGAGCAGTACTTC
J: TRBJ1-5; D: -; V: TRBV28; size: -; CDR3: CASSLEGGGSRQPQHF; DNA: TGTGCCAGCAGTTTGGAGGGCGGAGGGTCTAGACAGCCCCAGCATTTT
J: TRBJ1-4; D: -; V: TRBV7-2; size: many; CDR3: CASSSSWPSTSEKLFF; DNA: TGTGCCAGCAGCTCGAGTTGGCCGAGTACCTCCGAAAAACTGTTTTTT
J: TRBJ2-2; D: -; V: TRBV29-1; size: few; CDR3: CSVDQGAGELFF; DNA: TGCAGCGTTGACCAAGGGGCCGGGGAGCTGTTTTTT
J: TRBJ1-1; D: -; V: TRBV6-2/TRBV6-3; size: -; CDR3: CASSYWRENTEAFF; DNA: TGTGCCAGCAGTTACTGGAGGGAGAACACTGAAGCTTTCTTT
J: TRBJ1-2; D: TRBD1; V: TRBV28; size: -; CDR3: CASKGGTGNGYTF; DNA: TGTGCCTCTAAGGGGGGGACAGGGAATGGCTACACCTTC
J: TRBJ1-5; D: -; V: TRBV25-1; size: -; CDR3: CASSADTIGNQPQHF; DNA: TGTGCCAGCAGTGCGGACACGATTGGCAATCAGCCCCAGCATTTT
J: TRBJ1-2; D: -; V: TRBV7-2; size: few; CDR3: CTSSKAMAGYTF; DNA: TGTACCAGCAGTAAAGCGATGGCTGGCTACACCTTC
J: TRBJ1-2; D: TRBD1; V: TRBV7-8; size: -; CDR3: CASSPSLPTGLNYGYTF; DNA: TGTGCCAGCAGCCCTAGCCTACCGACAGGGTTGAACTATGGCTACACCTTC
J: TRBJ2-7; D: -; V: TRBV5-1; size: few; CDR3: CASSPGDGPTYEQYF; DNA: TGCGCCAGCAGCCCAGGGGACGGCCCTACCTACGAGCAGTACTTC
J: TRBJ2-1; D: TRBD2; V: TRBV20-1; size: -; CDR3: CSATGGTYNEQFF; DNA: TGCAGTGCGACCGGGGGGACCTACAATGAGCAGTTCTTC
J: TRBJ2-5; D: -; V: TRBV7-2; size: -; CDR3: CASSLGGAAQETQYF; DNA: TGTGCCAGCAGCTTAGGTGGTGCGGCTCAAGAGACCCAGTACTTC
J: TRBJ1-1; D: TRBD1; V: TRBV7-9; size: few; CDR3: CASSGTGDVTEAFF; DNA: TGTGCCAGCAGCGGGACAGGGGATGTCACTGAAGCTTTCTTT
J: TRBJ1-5; D: -; V: TRBV4-1; size: few; CDR3: CASSQSSLTGVNQPQHF; DNA: TGCGCCAGCAGCCAAAGCAGCCTCACAGGAGTCAATCAGCCCCAGCATTTT
J: TRBJ1-5; D: TRBD1; V: TRBV4-2; size: -; CDR3: CASSQESQGARQPQHF; DNA: TGTGCCAGCAGCCAAGAAAGCCAGGGGGCTAGGCAGCCCCAGCATTTT
J: TRBJ1-1; D: -; V: TRBV6-1; size: -; CDR3: CASREVGNTEAFF; DNA: TGTGCCAGCAGGGAGGTGGGGAACACTGAAGCTTTCTTT
J: TRBJ2-1; D: -; V: TRBV14; size: -; CDR3: CASSQDAGSGNNEQFF; DNA: TGTGCCAGCAGCCAAGACGCAGGGTCCGGCAACAATGAGCAGTTCTTC
J: TRBJ1-1; D: -; V: TRBV21-1; size: -; CDR3: CASSKVPKVRDRGELAGTEAFF; DNA: TGTGCCAGCAGCAAAGTCCCGAAGGTGAGGGACAGGGGAGAATTGGCCGGCACTGAAGCTTTCTTT
J: TRBJ2-7; D: TRBD1; V: TRBV20-1; size: -; CDR3: CSVIGGFYEQYF; DNA: TGCAGTGTCATAGGGGGCTTCTACGAGCAGTACTTC
J: TRBJ1-6; D: TRBD1; V: TRBV7-6; size: -; CDR3: CASSRTGPESGSPLHF; DNA: TGTGCCAGCAGCCGGACAGGTCCTGAATCGGGTTCACCCCTCCACTTT
J: TRBJ1-2; D: TRBD1; V: TRBV4-2; size: many; CDR3: CASSAQGINYGYTF; DNA: TGTGCCAGCAGCGCACAGGGGATTAACTATGGCTACACCTTC
J: TRBJ2-5; D: -; V: TRBV9; size: -; CDR3: CASSVVRTGYNEQYF; DNA: TGTGCCAGCAGCGTAGTCAGGACGGGGTACAATGAGCAGTACTTC
J: TRBJ2-5; D: -; V: TRBV20-1; size: -; CDR3: CSVRGPQETQYF; DNA: TGCAGTGTCCGGGGACCCCAAGAGACCCAGTACTTC
J: TRBJ2-3; D: -; V: TRBV7-9; size: few; CDR3: CASSPSLGKRTDTQYF; DNA: TGTGCCAGCAGTCCCTCCCTCGGGAAACGCACAGATACGCAGTATTTT
J: TRBJ1-1; D: TRBD1; V: TRBV20-1; size: -; CDR3: CSARDPRTGGGDAFF; DNA: TGCAGTGCTAGAGATCCCCGGACAGGGGGAGGCGATGCTTTCTTT
J: TRBJ2-3; D: -; V: TRBV9; size: few; CDR3: CASSAFTSSTDTQYF; DNA: TGTGCCAGCAGCGCCTTCACCTCTAGCACAGATACGCAGTATTTT
J: TRBJ2-1; D: -; V: TRBV12-3/TRBV12-4; size: many; CDR3: CASRGPGNEQFF; DNA: TGTGCCAGCCGCGGTCCGGGGAATGAGCAGTTCTTC
J: TRBJ2-5; D: TRBD2; V: TRBV24-1; size: -; CDR3: CATSDLAGGQQYF; DNA: TGTGCCACCAGTGATCTAGCGGGGGGCCAGCAGTACTTC
J: TRBJ2-3; D: TRBD2; V: TRBV4-3; size: few; CDR3: CASSPRKTSGATDTQYF; DNA: TGCGCCAGCAGCCCTCGCAAGACTAGCGGGGCGACAGATACGCAGTATTTT
J: TRBJ1-5; D: -; V: TRBV20-1; size: -; CDR3: CSAGAAGRNQPQHF; DNA: TGCAGTGCCGGGGCGGCGGGTCGGAATCAGCCCCAGCATTTT
J: TRBJ1-2; D: -; V: TRBV4-2; size: few; CDR3: CASSQVEGRSGYTF; DNA: TGTGCCAGCAGCCAAGTCGAGGGGAGGAGCGGCTACACCTTC
J: TRBJ2-5; D: -; V: TRBV6-2/TRBV6-3; size: many; CDR3: CASGTGETQYF; DNA: TGTGCCAGCGGAACGGGGGAGACCCAGTACTTC
J: TRBJ2-7; D: -; V: TRBV5-1; size: many; CDR3: CASSDEGIYEQYF; DNA: TGCGCCAGCAGCGACGAGGGGATCTACGAGCAGTACTTC
J: TRBJ1-4; D: -; V: TRBV12-3/TRBV12-4; size: many; CDR3: CASKPAATNEKLFF; DNA: TGTGCCAGCAAGCCAGCCGCAACTAATGAAAAACTGTTTTTT
J: TRBJ1-1; D: -; V: TRBV12-3/TRBV12-4; size: -; CDR3: CASSSSGDRGTEALF; DNA: TGTGCCAGCAGCTCCTCGGGGGACCGAGGGACTGAAGCTCTCTTT
J: TRBJ1-2; D: -; V: TRBV29-1; size: many; CDR3: CSVVDSNYGYTF; DNA: TGCAGCGTTGTAGATAGTAACTATGGCTACACCTTC
J: TRBJ2-2; D: TRBD2; V: TRBV20-1; size: -; CDR3: CSARLAGGTGELFF; DNA: TGCAGTGCAAGACTAGCGGGGGGCACCGGGGAGCTGTTTTTT
J: TRBJ2-5; D: -; V: TRBV25-1; size: few; CDR3: CASSETDEETQYF; DNA: TGTGCCAGCAGTGAGACGGATGAAGAGACCCAGTACTTC
J: TRBJ2-1; D: TRBD1; V: TRBV12-3/TRBV12-4; size: -; CDR3: CASSRRGQGDNEQFF; DNA: TGTGCCAGCAGCCGCCGGGGACAGGGGGACAATGAGCAGTTCTTC
J: TRBJ2-3; D: TRBD1; V: TRBV3-1; size: -; CDR3: CASSLNRGLTDTQYF; DNA: TGTGCCAGCAGCCTTAACAGGGGGCTCACAGATACGCAGTATTTT
J: TRBJ1-2; D: -; V: TRBV7-2; size: few; CDR3: CASSLEGRRGYTF; DNA: TGTGCCAGCAGCTTAGAAGGAAGAAGGGGCTACACCTTC
J: TRBJ2-1; D: -; V: TRBV6-5; size: -; CDR3: CASSYSKGPYPRNEQFF; DNA: TGTGCCAGCAGTTACTCAAAAGGACCGTACCCTCGCAATGAGCAGTTCTTC
J: TRBJ1-5; D: -; V: TRBV5-5; size: -; CDR3: CASSFSTYNQPQHF; DNA: TGTGCCAGCAGCTTCTCCACTTATAATCAGCCCCAGCATTTT
J: TRBJ1-2; D: TRBD1; V: TRBV7-2; size: -; CDR3: CAGAPVAGGAGYGYTF; DNA: TGTGCCGGCGCTCCGGTAGCAGGGGGCGCCGGCTATGGCTACACCTTC
J: TRBJ2-1; D: -; V: TRBV6-2/TRBV6-3; size: -; CDR3: CASSSRYPHGDEQFF; DNA: TGTGCCAGCAGTTCCCGATACCCCCATGGGGATGAGCAGTTCTTC
J: TRBJ2-5; D: -; V: TRBV4-1; size: -; CDR3: CASSQLGGAPQETQYF; DNA: TGCGCCAGCAGCCAACTCGGGGGCGCTCCGCAAGAGACCCAGTACTTC